The entry below gives a single T cell receptor (beta chain) sequence along with its context. Its matching antigen is unknown. This CDR3 contains 16 residues. Unmatched junction bases numbered 6, after V lost 4 bases and J lost 0 bases. In germline, CDR1 is SNHLY, CDR2 FYNNEI. The sample belongs to a study of cytomegalovirus exposure and HLA in healthy donors. General study findings and limits: 87-base-pair reads could not separate some V segments, including TRBV6-2 and TRBV6-3.

With 60 Vbeta and 13 Jbeta primers, the PCR was carried out. Sequencing used immunoSEQ multiplex PCR; TCRdb keeps in-frame clones, though not all of them. This repertoire shows some 150,000 clones, around nine tenths found once; its top ten account for less than 5.5%. The sequenced sample consisted of PBMCs. V is TRBV2 and J is TRBJ2-1; 7 bases agree with TRBD1. This sequence was found in a woman between 25 and 40 years old in good health and CMV-seronegative. CDR3 in amino acids: CASSGAGGSSYNEQFF. As DNA, the CDR3 is TGTGCCAGCAGTGGGGCAGGGGGAAGCTCCTACAATGAGCAGTTCTTC.